The sequence of this TCR beta chain was determined in a study of T cell clonotyping in hematopoietic cell transplantation. Time point reported: recipient sample about 28 days before transplant, after cytoreduction. Sequenced by immunoSEQ multiplex PCR; TCRdb stores in-frame clones only, minus some. The sample records tens of thousands of clones, around 80% being singletons. The V end was cut by 5 bases, the J end by 13 bases, with 20 bases between. The CDR3 has 13 residues. CDR1 and CDR2 from the germline V gene are SGHVS and FQNEAQ. The starting material was peripheral blood mononuclear cells, obtained before stem cell transplant. This TCR came from a woman aged 25 to 39 with chronic myeloid leukemia. Some clones in this sample may be carry-over from other donors' samples. The chain employs TRBV7-8 and TRBJ1-2; D uncertain. CDR3 region: CASSLVGVLECTF. CDR3 nucleotide sequence: TGTGCCAGCAGCCTTGTCGGGGTTTTAGAGTGCACCTTC.